What follows are 30 T cell receptor beta chains derived from one specimen sequenced in a study of regulatory T cells in long-lasting Graves disease. The time point is: newly diagnosed GD, antithyroid drugs for less than 3 months. Following extraction of RNA from PBMCs, that RNA was used to make the TCR library. HTBI primers from iRepertoire and Arm-PCR of CDR3 regions yielded the TCR beta libraries. TCRdb independently ran MiXCR on the multiplex PCR reads; one entry per CDR3 protein. This sample has about 540,000 distinct CDR3 sequences, with about 13% found just once. These records were also assigned to another study, of T cells in Graves' hyperthyroidism and ophthalmopathy.

The sample here was peripheral blood mononuclear cells (PBMCs), taken at new diagnosis, from a patient treated with antithyroid drugs. The receptors shown here come from a man aged 30-40 years with Graves disease.

This clonotype has a count of ten or more. The chain uses TRBV5-1 and TRBJ2-3; 12 bases are a match to TRBD2. CDR1 is SGHRS, CDR2 YFSETQ, per germline. CDR3 length equals 15 residues. Trimming at V came to 1 base and at J to 6 bases, leaving 3 bases not matched to a gene. In DNA, the CDR3 is TGCGCCAGCAGCTTGCGACTAGCGGGAGATGATACGCAGTATTTT. This sequence encodes CASSLRLAGDDTQYF. Using reference TRBV5-1 and TRBJ2-3 for the parts outside the CDR3, the full variable domain is KAGVTQTPRYLIKTRGQQVTLSCSPISGHRSVSWYQQTPGQGLQFLFEYFSETQRNKGNFPGRFSGRQFSNSRSEMNVSTLELGDSALYLCASSLRLAGDDTQYFGPGTRLTVL.

This clonotype was seen repeatedly, ten times or more. This chain joins TRBV7-2 and TRBJ2-7; 12 bases are a match to TRBD2. Germline V gives CDR1 SGHTA, CDR2 FQGNSA. The CDR3 sequence is 17 residues long. The trim removed 5 bases at V and 1 base at J, leaving 9 bases unmatched. This CDR3 reads CASSPFPTSGSSYEQYF. CDR3 in DNA: TGTGCCAGCAGCCCCTTCCCGACTAGCGGGAGTTCCTACGAGCAGTACTTC. Drawing the rest from reference TRBV7-2 and TRBJ2-7, the complete variable domain is GAGVSQSPSNKVTEKGKDVELRCDPISGHTALYWYRQSLGQGLEFLIYFQGNSAPDKSGLPSDRFSAERTGGSVSTLTIQRTQQEDSAVYLCASSPFPTSGSSYEQYFGPGTRLTVT.

This clonotype was detected ten times or more. V and J are TRBV12-3 or TRBV12-4 and TRBJ2-7; D might be TRBD1 (6 bases). V was clipped by 5 bases and J by 2 bases, with 10 bases between them. This CDR3 spans 13 amino acids. The CDR3 here is CASSGQFTYEQYF. CDR3 bases: TGTGCCAGCAGTGGACAGTTCACCTACGAGCAGTACTTC.

As for this clonotype: A read error is possible here, since a much larger clone lies one base away. This chain joins TRBV7-3 and TRBJ2-1; TRBD2 matches at 9 bases. Germline CDR1 is SGHTA and CDR2 is FQGTGA. With V trimmed by 6 bases and J by 3 bases, 6 bases remained unmatched. The CDR3 sequence is 15 residues long. Here the CDR3 DNA reads TGTGCCAGCAGTAGTAGGACTAGCGACTACAATGAGCAGTTCTTC. Its protein is CASSSRTSDYNEQFF.

This clonotype was recorded many times. This sequence joins TRBV5-1 and TRBJ2-7; tentative D call: TRBD1 (6 bases). The germline CDR1 and CDR2 sequences are SGHRS and YFSETQ. V lost 0 bases and J lost 6, with 13 bases in between. The CDR3 totals 14 residues. The CDR3 sequence is CASSLDTGNGEQYF. The DNA of the CDR3 is TGCGCCAGCAGCTTGGATACAGGGAATGGCGAGCAGTACTTC.

This clonotype has at least ten counts. The chain joins TRBV30 to TRBJ2-1; D ambiguous. In germline, CDR1 is GTSNPN, CDR2 SVGIG (reference sequence). The length of the CDR3 is 14 residues. The germline V and J ends were trimmed by 7 bases and 0 bases, with 13 bases remaining between them. The DNA of the CDR3 is TGTGCCTATATGACATCCAGCTCCTACAATGAGCAGTTCTTC. Its translation is CAYMTSSSYNEQFF.

This clonotype has only a few counts. CDR3 residues: CASSFKRGETQYF. The CDR3 coding sequence is TGTGCCAGCAGTTTTAAAAGGGGAGAGACCCAGTACTTC. The chain employs TRBV6-2 or TRBV6-3 and TRBJ2-5; TRBD1 might be the D (5 bases). In germline, CDR1 is MNHEY, CDR2 SVGEGT. The CDR3 loop spans 13 amino acids. V lost 4 bases and J 4 bases, leaving 10 bases between the germline ends.

The chain employs TRBV11-3 and TRBJ2-2, with unresolved D. Trimming removed 0 bases at V and 4 bases at J, with 9 bases between. The CDR3 sequence is 15 residues long. From germline, CDR1 is SGHNT and CDR2 YENEEA. The CDR3 region has the DNA TGTGCCAGCAGCTTAGACCCCGGGCGCACCGGGGAGCTGTTTTTT. Translated, it gives CASSLDPGRTGELFF.

This clonotype has a handful of counts. The V and J genes are TRBV7-9 and TRBJ2-1; D call uncertain. There are 16 residues in the CDR3. Germline CDR1 and CDR2: SEHNR and FQNEAQ (reference sequence). Trimming cost V 3 bases and J 4 bases, with 16 bases left between them. This chain's CDR3 is CASSFMGMEGYNEQFF. CDR3 DNA: TGTGCCAGCAGCTTCATGGGAATGGAAGGTTACAATGAGCAGTTCTTC.

This clonotype was seen a few times. The rearrangement joins TRBV18 to TRBJ2-1, with TRBD2 matching 12 bases. The germline CDR1 and CDR2 sequences are KGHSH and LQKENI. This CDR3 is 16 amino acids long. V shed 4 bases, J shed 4 bases, and the junction held 5 bases outside the gene matches. Here the CDR3 DNA reads TGTGCCAGCTCACTATGGACTAGCGGGACATACAATGAGCAGTTCTTC. Residues: CASSLWTSGTYNEQFF. The whole variable domain, filled in from reference TRBV18 and TRBJ2-1, reads NAGVMQNPRHLVRRRGQEARLRCSPMKGHSHVYWYRQLPEEGLKFMVYLQKENIIDESGMPKERFSAEFPKEGPSILRIQQVVRGDSAAYFCASSLWTSGTYNEQFFGPGTRLTVL.

Concerning this clonotype: At one end the junction does not follow the germline gene, possibly because of a read error. This chain joins TRBV7-9 and TRBJ1-5; 8 nucleotides agree with TRBD1. Germline-derived CDR1 and CDR2 are SEHNR and FQNEAQ (reference sequence). This CDR3 has 16 amino acids. The CDR3 spells CATSLGTGDSNQPQHF. The CDR3 bases are TGTGCCACCAGCTTAGGGACAGGAGATAGCAATCAGCCCCAGCATTTT.

The V call is TRBV20-1, the J call TRBJ2-1; tentative D call: TRBD2 (7 bases). V lost 1 base to trimming and J lost 1 base, with 17 bases between them. Looked up from germline, CDR1 is DFQATT and CDR2 is SNEGSKA (reference sequence). CDR3 length: 17 residues. CDR3 region: CSARALEGGVSYNEQFF. Written as DNA, the CDR3 is TGCAGTGCTAGAGCCCTTGAAGGGGGGGTTTCCTACAATGAGCAGTTCTTC.

This clonotype was counted many times. The J gene is TRBJ1-4, the V gene TRBV29-1, with D possibly matching TRBD1 (5 bases). V was pared by 3 bases and J by 2 bases, with 10 bases between. Germline-derived CDR1 and CDR2 are SQVTM and ANQGSEA. This CDR3 is 14 amino acids long. The CDR3 DNA reads TGCAGCGTTGATTTGGGGGTGACTAATGAAAAACTGTTTTTT. It codes for CSVDLGVTNEKLFF. The full variable domain, with the rest looked up from reference TRBV29-1 and TRBJ1-4, is SAVISQKPSRDICQRGTSLTIQCQVDSQVTMMFWYRQQPGQSLTLIATANQGSEATYESGFVIDKFPISRPNLTFSTLTVSNMSPEDSSIYLCSVDLGVTNEKLFFGSGTQLSVL.

The table lists this clonotype with many counts. The rearrangement joins TRBV3-1 to TRBJ1-1; 7 bases are a match to TRBD1. Germline CDR1 is LGHDT and CDR2 is YNNKEL (reference sequence). CDR3 length: 15 amino acids. After removal of 4 bases from V and 1 base from J, the junction contained 6 bases not matched to a gene. The CDR3 region is CASSPRGSRNTEAFF. The CDR3 DNA reads TGTGCCAGCAGCCCCAGGGGGTCAAGGAACACTGAAGCTTTCTTT. The full variable domain, completed using reference TRBV3-1 and TRBJ1-1, is DTAVSQTPKYLVTQMGNDKSIKCEQNLGHDTMYWYKQDSKKFLKIMFSYNNKELIINETVPNRFSPKSPDKAHLNLHINSLELGDSAVYFCASSPRGSRNTEAFFGQGTRLTVV.

The rearrangement links TRBV20-1 to TRBJ2-1; 8 positions match TRBD2. Per the germline V gene, CDR1 is DFQATT and CDR2 is SNEGSKA (reference sequence). The CDR3 has 17 amino acids. V lost 3 bases, J lost 9 bases, and 19 bases stayed unmatched. For the CDR3, the DNA is TGCAGTGCTAGGACTCTCGGGAGGGCCGTTCGGAAAGCTGAGCAGTTCTTC. This encodes CSARTLGRAVRKAEQFF.

This clonotype was detected only a few times. This chain connects TRBV6-1 to TRBJ2-3, with TRBD1 matching 7 bases. The CDR3 covers 15 residues. Trimming at V came to 3 bases and at J to 7 bases, leaving 10 bases not matched to a gene. The germline gives CDR1 MNHNS, CDR2 SASEGT. CDR3 in DNA: TGTGCCAGCAGTGACCCAAGGACAGGCGGTAATACGCAGTATTTT. The encoded protein is CASSDPRTGGNTQYF.

The table lists this clonotype with a few counts. DNA of the CDR3: TGCAGTGCTAGAGTCCCCCGGGACTCTCGGGAGACCCAGTACTTC. This sequence encodes CSARVPRDSRETQYF. The rearrangement joins TRBV20-1 to TRBJ2-5; a possible D gene is TRBD2 (6 bases). CDR1 and CDR2 (germline): DFQATT, SNEGSKA (reference sequence). The CDR3 contains 15 residues. Deletions cut 1 base from V and 5 bases from J, with 17 bases between.

This clonotype was observed a few times. Just one base apart from a much larger clone, this may be a read error. V gene TRBV6-1 combines with J gene TRBJ2-7, with 8 positions matching TRBD2. The CDR3 is made up of 16 amino acids. The ends lost 5 bases at V and 3 bases at J; junction bases unmatched: 12. The germline V gene has CDR1 MNHNS and CDR2 SASEGT. CDR3: CASSLRGVAGSYEQYF. DNA for the CDR3: TGTGCCAGCAGTCTCCGGGGAGTAGCGGGGAGCTACGAGCAGTACTTC.

At least ten counts were recorded for this clonotype. The chain recombines TRBV5-4 with TRBJ1-1; D possibly corresponds to TRBD1 (6 bases). Trimming took 1 base from V and 5 from J, leaving 9 bases between them. Per the germline V gene, CDR1 is SGHNT and CDR2 is YYREEE (reference sequence). The CDR3 extends over 13 amino acids. This CDR3 reads CASSLRGATEAFF. In DNA, the CDR3 is TGTGCCAGCAGCTTGAGGGGGGCTACTGAAGCTTTCTTT.

This chain joins TRBV20-1 and TRBJ2-7; possible D gene TRBD1, 5 bases. The CDR3 covers 15 residues. CDR1 is DFQATT and CDR2 is SNEGSKA in the germline V gene (reference sequence). The V gene lost 0 bases and the J gene lost 1 base, with 13 bases spanning the gap. The DNA for the CDR3 is TGCAGTGCTAGAGACAGGGTATTCGTTTCCTACGAGCAGTACTTC. Encoded protein: CSARDRVFVSYEQYF.

The chain has TRBV19 and TRBJ1-5; TRBD1 matches 10 bases. CDR1 is LNHDA and CDR2 is SQIVND in the germline V gene (reference sequence). The J segment lost 5 bases and the V segment lost 5 bases, leaving 12 bases of the junction unmatched. The CDR3 consists of 17 residues. The CDR3 spells CASSSPRDRGRYQPQHF. CDR3 in DNA: TGTGCCAGTAGTTCCCCTCGGGACAGGGGAAGGTATCAGCCCCAGCATTTT.

This clonotype was counted many times. The chain uses TRBV2 and TRBJ2-2; D is possibly TRBD2 (5 bases). V was shortened by 11 bases and J by 6 bases, with 19 bases between the two germline ends. Germline V CDR1 and CDR2: SNHLY, FYNNEI. The CDR3 runs 14 residues. The CDR3 is CAGSGASLAGELFF. DNA of the CDR3: TGTGCCGGATCAGGTGCTAGCTTGGCCGGGGAGCTGTTTTTT.

In this sample, this clonotype turned up many times. The chain joins TRBV29-1 to TRBJ2-2; a weak D match, TRBD1 (6 bases). The CDR3 has 14 residues. V was pared by 7 bases and J by 6 bases, with 18 bases between. Germline CDR1 reads SQVTM; CDR2 reads ANQGSEA. CDR3 protein: CSGMTGSTAGELFF. CDR3 coding DNA: TGCAGCGGGATGACAGGATCCACGGCCGGGGAGCTGTTTTTT.

This clonotype appeared a few times. This chain connects TRBV20-1 to TRBJ2-1; D not certain. Germline-derived CDR1 and CDR2 are DFQATT and SNEGSKA (reference sequence). The CDR3 spans 11 residues. Trimming stripped 3 bases from V and 8 bases from J, with 8 bases between. CDR3 bases: TGCAGTGCTAGCCAAGGCTATGAGCAGTTCTTC. Translation: CSASQGYEQFF.

A few counts support this clonotype. A much larger clone lies one base from this, so it may be a read error. This chain uses TRBV28 with TRBJ2-3; the match to TRBD2 covers 10 bases. Germline trimming cut 3 bases from V and 2 bases from J; bases unmatched to any gene: 14. The CDR3 is 19 amino acids. Per the germline V gene, CDR1 is MDHEN and CDR2 is SYDVKM. The CDR3: CASSFPGLAREPATDTQYF. The DNA for the CDR3 is TGTGCCAGCAGTTTCCCGGGACTAGCGAGAGAGCCCGCCACAGATACGCAGTATTTT.

The chain links TRBV29-1 to TRBJ2-7; D might be TRBD1 (6 bases). Germline lookup yields CDR1 SQVTM and CDR2 ANQGSEA. The V and J ends lost 7 bases and 4 bases respectively, with 17 bases between them. The CDR3 loop spans 13 amino acids. The chain's CDR3 is CSATAGDKYEQYF. CDR3 bases: TGCAGCGCCACGGCCGGGGACAAATACGAGCAGTACTTC.

This clonotype showed up just a few times. The CDR3 here is CASSLGLRFTDTQYF. CDR3 nucleotides: TGTGCCAGCAGCTTAGGCCTTCGATTCACAGATACGCAGTATTTT. The rearrangement links TRBV5-8 to TRBJ2-3; D gene unclear. V lost 2 bases, J lost 2 bases, and 12 bases lay in between. Germline V gives CDR1 SGHTS, CDR2 YDEGEE. The CDR3 contains 15 residues. Drawing the rest from reference TRBV5-8 and TRBJ2-3, the complete variable domain is EAGVTQSPTHLIKTRGQQATLRCSPISGHTSVYWYQQALGLGLQFLLWYDEGEERNRGNFPPRFSGRQFPNYSSELNVNALELEDSALYLCASSLGLRFTDTQYFGPGTRLTVL.

This clonotype was found many times. CDR3 region: CSVGRDNTGELFF. DNA for the CDR3: TGCAGCGTTGGCAGGGATAACACCGGGGAGCTGTTTTTT. V usage is TRBV29-1 and J usage is TRBJ2-2; D possibly corresponds to TRBD1 (5 bases). The V end was cut by 4 bases, the J end by 2 bases, with 8 bases between. The CDR3 sequence is 13 residues long. CDR1 and CDR2 (germline): SQVTM, ANQGSEA.

In this sample, this clonotype turned up a few times. The rearrangement uses TRBV3-1 and TRBJ2-5; 10 bases are shared with TRBD2. Germline CDR1 reads LGHDT; CDR2 reads YNNKEL (reference sequence). V dropped 2 bases and J dropped 2; count of bases not matched to a gene: 11. This CDR3 region has 18 residues. The CDR3 here is CASSQYTPGLAIQETQYF. The CDR3 DNA is TGTGCCAGCAGCCAATACACCCCGGGACTAGCGATACAAGAGACCCAGTACTTC.

This clonotype was seen repeatedly, ten times or more. The V call is TRBV6-1, the J call TRBJ2-2; 11 nucleotides agree with TRBD1. The CDR3 totals 17 residues. V lost 4 bases to trimming and J lost 3 bases; unmatched junction nucleotides: 7. CDR1 and CDR2 (germline): MNHNS, SASEGT. Here the CDR3 DNA reads TGTGCCAGCAGTGCCGGACAGGGGGCGCGAGACACCGGGGAGCTGTTTTTT. Translation: CASSAGQGARDTGELFF.